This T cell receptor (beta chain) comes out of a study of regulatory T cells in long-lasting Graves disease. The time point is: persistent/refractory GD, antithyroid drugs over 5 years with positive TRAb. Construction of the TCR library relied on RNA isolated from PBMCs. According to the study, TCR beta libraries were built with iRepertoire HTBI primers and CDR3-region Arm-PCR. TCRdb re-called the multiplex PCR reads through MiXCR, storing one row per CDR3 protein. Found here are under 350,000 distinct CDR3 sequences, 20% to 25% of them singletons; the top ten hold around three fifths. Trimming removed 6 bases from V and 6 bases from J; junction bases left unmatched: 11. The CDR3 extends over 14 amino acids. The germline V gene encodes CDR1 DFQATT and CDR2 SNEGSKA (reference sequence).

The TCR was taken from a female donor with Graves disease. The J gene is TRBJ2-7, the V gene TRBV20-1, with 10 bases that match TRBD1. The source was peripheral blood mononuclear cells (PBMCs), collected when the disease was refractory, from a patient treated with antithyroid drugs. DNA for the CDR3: TGCAGTGCCGCAGACAGGGGGCATTGGGGCGAGCAGTACTTC. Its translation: CSAADRGHWGEQYF.